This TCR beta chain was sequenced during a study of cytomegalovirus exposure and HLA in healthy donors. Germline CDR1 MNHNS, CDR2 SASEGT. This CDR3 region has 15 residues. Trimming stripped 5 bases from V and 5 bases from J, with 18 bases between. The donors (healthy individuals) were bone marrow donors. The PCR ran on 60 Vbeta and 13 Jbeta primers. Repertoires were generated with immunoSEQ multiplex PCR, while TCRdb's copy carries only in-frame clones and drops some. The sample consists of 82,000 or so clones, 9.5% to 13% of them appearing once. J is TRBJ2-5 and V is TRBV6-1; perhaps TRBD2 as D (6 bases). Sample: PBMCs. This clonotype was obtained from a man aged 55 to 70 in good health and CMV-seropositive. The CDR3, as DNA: TGTGCCAGCAGTAGTCGGCTCCTAGGAGGGGAGACCCAGTACTTC. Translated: CASSSRLLGGETQYF.